This T cell receptor beta chain emerged from a study of T cells after yellow fever vaccination. This clonotype has just a few counts. Its antigen is as yet unknown. The junction and the germline gene differ at one end; a read error may be behind it. Study observations and caveats: A weaker but faster secondary response was observed, peaking on day 5 versus 15.

The CDR3 length is 13 residues. The germline gives CDR1 SSHAT, CDR2 FNYEAQ (reference sequence). TCRdb reprocessed the 5' RACE reads with MiXCR, giving one entry per CDR3 protein. The table lists roughly 400,000 distinct CDR3 sequences, roughly a sixth of them singletons, with about 18% in the top ten. The sample consisted of PBMCs, taken before the yellow fever booster vaccination. The sequence was obtained from a man aged 18-30 years who received the YFV17D yellow fever vaccine. The genes are TRBV7-7 and TRBJ2-3; D is ambiguous. The DNA for the CDR3 is TGTGCTAGCAGCTTAGCCCACGGAGATACGCAGTATTTT. This codes for CASSLAHGDTQYF.